One and the same sample provided the 15 T cell receptor beta chains below, sequenced in a study of blood T cell repertoires in COVID-19. Data came from immunoSEQ multiplex PCR; TCRdb stores just in-frame clones and leaves some out. The table includes over 120,000 clones, about 80% detected once. Input material: PBMCs or T cells enriched from blood (not recorded which). The receptors originated from a man aged 45-65 years who had recovered from COVID-19.

The V gene is TRBV19, the J gene TRBJ1-2; the D is unclear. The ends were cut back, 5 bases at V and 1 base at J, with 11 bases in the middle. CDR3 length: 14 amino acids. Germline V gene sequence: CDR1 LNHDA, CDR2 SQIVND (reference sequence). The CDR3 spells CASSVDIHNYGYTF. The CDR3 DNA reads as TGTGCCAGTAGTGTCGACATTCATAACTATGGCTACACCTTC.

This sequence joins TRBV7-3 and TRBJ2-5, with 7 bases identical to TRBD2. Germline-derived CDR1 and CDR2 are SGHTA and FQGTGA. The CDR3 is 13 residues long. V dropped 5 bases and J dropped 2; count of bases not matched to a gene: 2. CDR3 sequence (DNA): TGTGCCAGCAGCCGGGGGGAGCAAGAGACCCAGTACTTC. Its protein is CASSRGEQETQYF.

This clone was recorded only once. As DNA, the CDR3 is TGTGCCAGCAGCCCCCAACCACAGGGGTACAATGAGCAGTTCTTC. It yields the protein CASSPQPQGYNEQFF. The chain couples TRBV9 to TRBJ2-1, with TRBD1 identical over 7 bases. V lost 4 bases and J lost 4; bases outside the gene matches: 8. Germline V gene data show CDR1 as SGDLS and CDR2 as YYNGEE. The CDR3 covers 15 residues.

J is TRBJ2-5 and V is TRBV11-3; TRBD2 might be the D (7 bases). Per germline, CDR1 SGHNT and CDR2 YENEEA. CDR3 size: 15 residues. V gave up 2 bases and J gave up 5 bases, with 15 bases separating them. DNA for the CDR3: TGTGCCAGCAGCTTAAATGCGGGGGCGTATGAGACCCAGTACTTC. Translation: CASSLNAGAYETQYF. Full variable domain (missing parts from reference TRBV11-3 and TRBJ2-5): EAGVVQSPRYKIIEKKQPVAFWCNPISGHNTLYWYLQNLGQGPELLIRYENEEAVDDSQLPKDRFSAERLKGVDSTLKIQPAELGDSAVYLCASSLNAGAYETQYFGPGTRLLVL.

The V and J genes are TRBV5-6 and TRBJ1-2, with D possibly matching TRBD1 (6 bases). The CDR3 runs to 15 residues. CDR1 and CDR2 (germline): SGHDT, YYEEEE. The V end was cut by 4 bases, the J end by 2 bases, with 15 bases between. CDR3 sequence (DNA): TGTGCCAGCAGCATCCAGACAGGTTACAACTATGGCTACACCTTC. This gives the protein CASSIQTGYNYGYTF.

The chain couples TRBV3-1 (or the pseudogene TRBV3-2) to TRBJ2-3, with D possibly matching TRBD2 (6 bases). The V end lost 0 bases, the J end lost 8 bases, and 15 bases lay between the germline ends. The CDR3 is made up of 15 amino acids. Germline CDR1 reads LGHDT; CDR2 reads YNNKEL (reference sequence). As DNA, the CDR3 is TGTGCCAGCAGCCAAGAGCCAGGGTGGGAGGTTACGCAGTATTTT. It yields the protein CASSQEPGWEVTQYF.

V is TRBV20-1 and J is TRBJ1-2, with no clear D. The CDR3 covers 15 residues. The V end lost 3 bases, the J end lost 5 bases, and 19 bases lay between the germline ends. Germline values: CDR1 DFQATT, CDR2 SNEGSKA (reference sequence). This CDR3 reads CSASETGSLEYGYTF. The CDR3 bases are TGCAGTGCTAGTGAGACCGGGAGCCTCGAGTATGGCTACACCTTC.

The chain links TRBV2 to TRBJ1-5, with TRBD1 matching 10 bases. Per the germline V gene, CDR1 is SNHLY and CDR2 is FYNNEI. V lost 7 bases, J lost 4 bases, and 4 bases stayed unmatched. This CDR3 is built from 14 residues. The CDR3 nucleotides are TGTGCCAGCACCGGGACAGGGGCAAATCAGCCCCAGCATTTT. Residues: CASTGTGANQPQHF.

The CDR3 nucleotides read TGTGCCAGCAGCCTCCGAGGGGCGCGGGGCACCGGGGAGCTGTTTTTT. Translation gives CASSLRGARGTGELFF. The chain employs TRBV7-9 and TRBJ2-2; a possible D gene is TRBD2 (6 bases). From germline, CDR1 is SEHNR and CDR2 FQNEAQ (reference sequence). The CDR3 consists of 16 residues. V gave up 5 bases and J gave up 4 bases, with 17 bases separating them.

The rearrangement uses TRBV11-2 and TRBJ1-3, with D perhaps TRBD1 (5 bases). Trimming removed 1 base from V and 3 bases from J, with 10 bases in between. CDR3 length equals 15 residues. CDR1 is SGHAT, CDR2 FQNNGV, per germline. CDR3 region: CASSLVGQGGNTIYF. The CDR3 region has the DNA TGTGCCAGCAGCTTAGTTGGGCAGGGTGGAAACACCATATATTTT.

V gene TRBV24-1 combines with J gene TRBJ2-7, with D perhaps matching TRBD1 (5 bases). CDR1 and CDR2 (germline): KGHDR, SFDVKD. The CDR3 contains 14 residues. V was pared by 4 bases and J by 1 base, with 10 bases between. The DNA of the CDR3 is TGTGCCACCAGTGAAGGGGCCACTTCCTACGAGCAGTACTTC. It translates to CATSEGATSYEQYF.

This sequence joins TRBV7-2 and TRBJ1-1; TRBD1 agrees at 10 bases. The CDR3 has 14 residues. The J segment lost 4 bases and the V segment lost 5 bases, leaving 4 bases of the junction unmatched. Germline CDR1 and CDR2: SGHTA and FQGNSA. This chain's CDR3 is CASSRDRGVTEAFF. DNA of the CDR3: TGTGCCAGCAGCCGGGACAGGGGTGTCACTGAAGCTTTCTTT. Looking up the rest from reference TRBV7-2 and TRBJ1-1 gives the full variable domain: GAGVSQSPSNKVTEKGKDVELRCDPISGHTALYWYRQSLGQGLEFLIYFQGNSAPDKSGLPSDRFSAERTGGSVSTLTIQRTQQEDSAVYLCASSRDRGVTEAFFGQGTRLTVV.

J is TRBJ2-1 and V is TRBV28; a weak D match, TRBD2 (5 bases). The CDR3 loop spans 14 amino acids. Trimming pared 5 bases from V and 3 bases from J, leaving 11 bases between. Germline-derived CDR1 and CDR2 are MDHEN and SYDVKM. The CDR3 loop is CASSPPGGYNEQFF. CDR3 nucleotides: TGTGCCAGCAGTCCCCCAGGAGGCTACAATGAGCAGTTCTTC.

This clone appeared once. The genes are TRBV3-1 (or the pseudogene TRBV3-2) and TRBJ2-5; TRBD2 matches at 10 bases. This CDR3 is built from 17 residues. Trimming at V came to 3 bases and at J to 5 bases, leaving 12 bases not matched to a gene. CDR1 is LGHDT and CDR2 is YNNKEL in the germline V gene (reference sequence). Written as DNA, the CDR3 is TGTGCCAGCAGCCAGAGAGGTAGCGGGGGGTCCGGGGAGACCCAGTACTTC. This codes for CASSQRGSGGSGETQYF.

This clone was counted once. The V gene is TRBV5-1, the J gene TRBJ1-5; 7 bases align to TRBD1. This CDR3 comprises 16 residues. Germline CDR1 SGHRS, CDR2 YFSETQ. V lost 0 bases and J lost 4; bases outside the gene matches: 7. CDR3: CASSLEGARGNQPQHF. The CDR3 DNA follows: TGCGCCAGCAGCTTGGAGGGGGCCAGGGGAAATCAGCCCCAGCATTTT. Filled out from reference TRBV5-1 and TRBJ1-5, the complete variable domain reads KAGVTQTPRYLIKTRGQQVTLSCSPISGHRSVSWYQQTPGQGLQFLFEYFSETQRNKGNFPGRFSGRQFSNSRSEMNVSTLELGDSALYLCASSLEGARGNQPQHFGDGTRLSIL.